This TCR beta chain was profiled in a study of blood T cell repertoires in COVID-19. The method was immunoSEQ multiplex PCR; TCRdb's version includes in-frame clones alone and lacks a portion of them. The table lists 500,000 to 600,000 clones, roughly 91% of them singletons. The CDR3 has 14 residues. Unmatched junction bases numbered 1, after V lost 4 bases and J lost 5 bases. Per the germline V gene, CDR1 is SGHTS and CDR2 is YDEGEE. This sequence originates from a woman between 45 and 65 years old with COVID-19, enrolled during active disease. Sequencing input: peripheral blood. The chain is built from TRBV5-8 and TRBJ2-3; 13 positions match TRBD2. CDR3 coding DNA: TGTGCCAGCAGCCGACTAGCGGGGGGAGATACGCAGTATTTT. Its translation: CASSRLAGGDTQYF.